The text below deals with one TCR beta chain. Trimming shortened V by 3 bases and J by 0 bases, and 23 bases separated the two germline ends. CDR1 SGHVS and CDR2 FNYEAQ come from the germline V gene. The CDR3 extends over 19 amino acids. The data were obtained in a study of esophageal squamous cell carcinoma under preoperative chemotherapy. Using its own MiXCR run on the PCR reads, TCRdb lists one record per CDR3 protein. This sample has about 30,000 distinct CDR3 sequences, with 45% to 55% found just once. Indicated time point: before preoperative PTX-NDP chemotherapy. Paclitaxel-nedaplatin chemotherapy was given to patients ahead of their surgery.

The chain recombines TRBV7-6 with TRBJ2-5, with D tentatively TRBD2 (7 bases). The clonotype comes from a human donor with esophageal squamous cell carcinoma. The donor label of this sample is uncertain. The biological material was taken from a patient given preoperative chemotherapy. CDR3 loop: CASSLDPPLGGRDQETQYF. CDR3 in DNA: TGTGCCAGCAGCTTGGATCCGCCCCTCGGGGGGCGTGACCAAGAGACCCAGTACTTC.